This TCR beta chain is drawn from a study of CD8 T cells in ankylosing spondylitis. TCRdb fed the 5' RACE reads into MiXCR, producing one record per CDR3 protein. The profile shows roughly 140,000 distinct CDR3 sequences, under 45% of them singletons. The V segment lost 8 bases and the J segment 1 base; nucleotides outside the gene matches: 1. The CDR3 consists of 13 residues. This clonotype was seen more than once but under ten times. V is TRBV12-3 or TRBV12-4 and J is TRBJ2-1; 8 bases map to TRBD2. The sample comprised synovial fluid, either unsorted or a sorted T cell fraction (not recorded which). This TCR was recovered from a male donor with ankylosing spondylitis. This CDR3 is CASLAGSYNEQFF. The CDR3 coding sequence is TGTGCCAGCCTAGCGGGTTCCTACAATGAGCAGTTCTTC.